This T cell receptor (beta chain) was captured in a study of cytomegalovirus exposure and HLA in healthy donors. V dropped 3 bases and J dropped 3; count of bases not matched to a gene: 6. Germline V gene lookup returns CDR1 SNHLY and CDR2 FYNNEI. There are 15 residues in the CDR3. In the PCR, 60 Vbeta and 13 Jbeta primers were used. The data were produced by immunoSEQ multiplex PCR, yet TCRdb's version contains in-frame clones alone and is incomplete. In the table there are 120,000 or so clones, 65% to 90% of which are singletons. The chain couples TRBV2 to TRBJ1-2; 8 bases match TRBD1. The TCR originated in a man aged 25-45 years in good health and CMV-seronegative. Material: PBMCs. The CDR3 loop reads CASSEGARGHYGYTF. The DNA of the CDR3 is TGTGCCAGCAGTGAGGGGGCCAGGGGGCACTATGGCTACACCTTC.